The rows below give T cell receptor beta chains drawn from one sample of a study of blood T cell repertoires in COVID-19. Sequencing used immunoSEQ multiplex PCR; TCRdb keeps in-frame clones, though not all of them. Of 95,000 to 150,000 clones in the sample, 65% to 85% were seen once. The sample consisted of peripheral blood. All receptors derive from a woman in her 70s with acute or convalescent COVID-19. Both conserved end residues are part of each CDR3. The D gene is left open where the match is weak. Only some rows state a clone size, as once, few, many or a class for expanded clones.

d_gene	v_gene	j_gene	abundance	CDR3nt	CDR3aa
TRBD2	TRBV7-6	TRBJ2-5	.	TGTGCCAGCAGCCGGGACTATTTGACCCAGTACTTC	CASSRDYLTQYF
.	TRBV19	TRBJ1-1	.	TGTGCCAGTAGCCCCTTTGACTGGAACACTGAAGCTTTCTTT	CASSPFDWNTEAFF
TRBD2	TRBV7-9	TRBJ2-5	.	TGTGCCAGCAGCTCCGTGGCGACTAGCGGGCAAGAGACCCAGTACTTC	CASSSVATSGQETQYF
.	TRBV6-5	TRBJ1-1	.	TGTGCCAGCAGTTACTCGGGCAGCTGGACTGAAGCTTTCTTT	CASSYSGSWTEAFF
.	TRBV3-1/TRBV3-2	TRBJ1-2	.	TGTGCCAGCAGCCTGGGGGGGGGTGGCTACACCTTC	CASSLGGGGYTF
TRBD1	TRBV10-3	TRBJ1-2	.	TGTGCCATCAGTGCGGACAGGGGTAGGGGCTACACCTTC	CAISADRGRGYTF
.	TRBV10-3	TRBJ2-1	.	TGTGCCACCGGACAGTACAATGAGCAGTTCTTC	CATGQYNEQFF
TRBD1	TRBV5-6	TRBJ2-2	few	TGTGCCAGCAGCTTGGGGGACAGTTGGAGGGAGCTGTTTTTT	CASSLGDSWRELFF
.	TRBV2	TRBJ2-7	.	TGTGCCAGCAGCGCCTTTGGTCTAGTAAATTTTGGCGAGCAGTACTTC	CASSAFGLVNFGEQYF
.	TRBV15	TRBJ1-4	.	TGTGCCACCAGCAGAGATAGGGGTATTAATGAAAAACTGTTTTTT	CATSRDRGINEKLFF
TRBD1	TRBV7-8	TRBJ2-5	.	TGTGCCAGCAGCCCTTCAGGGGGCTGGGAGACCCAGTACTTC	CASSPSGGWETQYF
TRBD2	TRBV7-2	TRBJ2-7	.	TGTGCCAGCAGCCAACGTCGACTAGCGGGGGGTCTGGACGAGCAGTACTTC	CASSQRRLAGGLDEQYF
.	TRBV7-2	TRBJ2-2	.	TGTGCCAGCAGGGGACAGAACACCGGGGAGCTGTTTTTT	CASRGQNTGELFF
.	TRBV19	TRBJ1-2	.	TGTGCCAGTAGTATAGACCAATCCCCAGGACAGCTCTATGGCTACACCTTC	CASSIDQSPGQLYGYTF
.	TRBV6-2/TRBV6-3	TRBJ1-1	.	TGTGCCAGCAGTTGGGGGGCTGAAGCTTTCTTT	CASSWGAEAFF
.	TRBV4-1	TRBJ2-1	few	TGCGCCAGCAGCCAAGAACTACGTCGGGGCAATGAGCAGTTCTTC	CASSQELRRGNEQFF
.	TRBV7-2	TRBJ1-3	few	TGTGCCAGCAGCTTGGGCGTTAGCTCTGGAAACACCATATATTTT	CASSLGVSSGNTIYF
.	TRBV11-3	TRBJ2-2	.	TGTGCCAGCAGTTCCTACGGGGGTCCGGGTTCGGGGACCGGGGAGCTGTTTTTT	CASSSYGGPGSGTGELFF
TRBD1	TRBV14	TRBJ1-2	.	TGTGCCAGCAGCCAAGACGGGACAGGGGGAAGTCTAGGTGGCTACACCTTC	CASSQDGTGGSLGGYTF
.	TRBV29-1	TRBJ1-2	once	TGCAGCTCTAAAGGAGGGGCAGGCTATGGCTACACCTTC	CSSKGGAGYGYTF
TRBD1	TRBV19	TRBJ2-5	few	TGTGCCAGTAGTATAGGAACAGGGGGCATCAGCGTCTTAGAGACCCAGTACTTC	CASSIGTGGISVLETQYF
.	TRBV24-1	TRBJ2-6	.	TGTGCCACCAGTGATTTGTCCCCGCCAGGGCCTAAGTTTGGCTCTGGGGCCAACGTCCTGACTTTC	CATSDLSPPGPKFGSGANVLTF
TRBD1	TRBV29-1	TRBJ1-1	.	TGCAGCGTAGCCGGGACAGAGAACACTGAAGCTTTCTTT	CSVAGTENTEAFF
.	TRBV5-1	TRBJ1-2	.	TGCGCCAGCAGGCTTGGCCCGGGAGCCCCCTATGGCTACACCTTC	CASRLGPGAPYGYTF
.	TRBV5-1	TRBJ2-2	.	TGCGCCAGCAGCTTGGAAGGGGCGAACACCGGGGAGCTGTTTTTT	CASSLEGANTGELFF
.	TRBV6-5	TRBJ1-2	.	TGTGCCAGCAGTCGGACAGCTCCAACCTATGGCTACACCTTC	CASSRTAPTYGYTF
.	TRBV5-1	TRBJ1-1	.	TGCGCCAGCAAAGTCGGGGGTGCCGACGAAGCTTTCTTT	CASKVGGADEAFF
.	TRBV30	TRBJ1-6	.	TGTGCCTGGAGCCTACCTCAGGGTCGGTTTAATTCACCCCTCCACTTT	CAWSLPQGRFNSPLHF
.	TRBV18	TRBJ1-4	.	TGTGCCAGCTCACCAGGGCGTGGAGAAAAACTGTTTTTT	CASSPGRGEKLFF
.	TRBV7-2	TRBJ2-7	.	TGTGCCAGCAGGCTGGGGAGCGGTAGCTACGAGCAGTACTTC	CASRLGSGSYEQYF
TRBD2	TRBV7-2	TRBJ2-5	few	TGTGCCAGCAGCCTTACTAGCGGGGGGCTCCAAGAGACCCAGTACTTC	CASSLTSGGLQETQYF
TRBD2	TRBV7-6	TRBJ2-5	few	TGTGCCAGCAGCTTAGCGTGGCGGGGGGGCCAAGAGACCCAGTACTTC	CASSLAWRGGQETQYF
.	TRBV5-1	TRBJ1-6	.	TGCGCCAGCAGCCTGGACACCCCAAATAATTCACCCCTCCACTTT	CASSLDTPNNSPLHF
.	TRBV7-6	TRBJ2-7	.	TGTGCCAGCAGCTCTACCAGGGTTTCCGAGCAGTACTTC	CASSSTRVSEQYF
.	TRBV5-1	TRBJ1-1	.	TGCGCCAGCAGCCGGGGGAATAAGGACACTGAAGCTTTCTTT	CASSRGNKDTEAFF
TRBD1	TRBV12-3/TRBV12-4	TRBJ2-7	.	TGTGCCAGCAGCCGGGACAGATCCTACGAGCAGTACTTC	CASSRDRSYEQYF
.	TRBV11-2	TRBJ2-2	.	TGTGCCAGCAGCCGGATTGGGAGTGGCTCCGGGGAGCTGTTTTTT	CASSRIGSGSGELFF
.	TRBV7-9	TRBJ2-3	.	TGTGCCAGCAGCCAATGGGGAGGAGATACGCAGTATTTT	CASSQWGGDTQYF
.	TRBV24-1	TRBJ2-5	.	TGTGCCACCAGTGCCAGGGGACGAGAGACCCAGTACTTC	CATSARGRETQYF
TRBD2	TRBV5-6	TRBJ2-1	.	TGTGCCAGCAGCTTCCACAGCGGGGGGGCCAATGAGCAGTTCTTC	CASSFHSGGANEQFF
TRBD1	TRBV7-3	TRBJ1-2	.	TGTGCCAGCAGCTCCCAGGGGGTTTATGGCTACACCTTC	CASSSQGVYGYTF
TRBD1	TRBV7-2	TRBJ1-2	.	TGTGCCAGCAGCATTTACCGGGACAGCTATGGCTACACCTTC	CASSIYRDSYGYTF
TRBD1	TRBV27	TRBJ2-7	.	TGTGCCAGCAGTTTATCGGGACAGTCTCTCTACGAGCAGTACTTC	CASSLSGQSLYEQYF
.	TRBV30	TRBJ1-5	.	TGTGCCTGGAGAACTCAGGATCAGCCCCAGCATTTT	CAWRTQDQPQHF
.	TRBV7-2	TRBJ1-3	.	TGTGCCAGCAGGTCAGCAGGGAACTCTGGAAACACCATATATTTT	CASRSAGNSGNTIYF
.	TRBV6-5	TRBJ1-5	.	TGTGCCAGCCAGGGAAGGGCTAGGGGTCAGCCCCAGCATTTT	CASQGRARGQPQHF
TRBD2	TRBV7-2	TRBJ2-3	.	TGTGCCAGCAGCCTAGCGGGCCCGACGGATACGCAGTATTTT	CASSLAGPTDTQYF
TRBD2	TRBV3-1/TRBV3-2	TRBJ2-1	.	TGTGCCAGCAGCCAAGGACTAGCGGGGGCCTACAATGAGCAGTTCTTC	CASSQGLAGAYNEQFF
TRBD1	TRBV10-3	TRBJ1-2	once	TGTGCCAGTACAGGGGATTATGGCTACACCTTC	CASTGDYGYTF
.	TRBV11-2	TRBJ2-3	.	TGTGCCAGCAGCAAATGGGACTCCCAGGATGATACGCAGTATTTT	CASSKWDSQDDTQYF
TRBD1	TRBV20-1	TRBJ1-5	few	TGCAGTGCTAGTGCGGGACAGAGCAATCAGCCCCAGCATTTT	CSASAGQSNQPQHF
TRBD2	TRBV19	TRBJ2-1	.	TGTGCCAGTAGTAGGGGGGGTTGGGTCAATGAGCAGTTCTTC	CASSRGGWVNEQFF
.	TRBV9	TRBJ1-2	.	TGTGCCAGCACCAAGACAGACAACTATGGCTACACCTTC	CASTKTDNYGYTF
TRBD1	TRBV10-3	TRBJ1-5	.	TGTGCCATCAGCGGAGGGACAGGGGGTAATCAGCCCCAGCATTTT	CAISGGTGGNQPQHF
.	TRBV19	TRBJ1-2	.	TGTGCCAGTAGTATCCGTCCCGGTGACTATGGCTACACCTTC	CASSIRPGDYGYTF